This T cell receptor (beta chain) was identified in a study of T cells in Graves' hyperthyroidism and ophthalmopathy. Points from the study as a whole: In blood, most of the thyroid clonotypes expanded above 0.001 were also present. The model's output predicted ophthalmopathy at a median of roughly seven months prior to onset. Ophthalmopathy stood apart from stable hyperthyroidism in a 13 V-J model.

There are many counts of this clonotype. Its antigen is unidentified. There were TCR beta CDR3 regions amplified from RNA transcripts. First-round RT-PCR of the TCR CDR3 relied on the HTBI primer set. TCRdb used MiXCR to reprocess the multiplex PCR reads, holding one entry per CDR3 protein. The sample has approximately 520,000 distinct CDR3 sequences, approximately 25% seen once; the top ten hold roughly 10%. The receptor was isolated from a woman in her thirties with Graves' ophthalmopathy. Source material: blood.

This CDR3 reads CASSVYLSSYEQYF. DNA for the CDR3: TGTGCCAGCAGTGTCTACTTGAGCTCCTACGAGCAGTACTTC. The chain is built from TRBV2 and TRBJ2-7; D gene unclear. This CDR3 has 14 residues. V was pared by 4 bases and J by 0 bases, with 10 bases between. The germline V gene has CDR1 SNHLY and CDR2 FYNNEI.